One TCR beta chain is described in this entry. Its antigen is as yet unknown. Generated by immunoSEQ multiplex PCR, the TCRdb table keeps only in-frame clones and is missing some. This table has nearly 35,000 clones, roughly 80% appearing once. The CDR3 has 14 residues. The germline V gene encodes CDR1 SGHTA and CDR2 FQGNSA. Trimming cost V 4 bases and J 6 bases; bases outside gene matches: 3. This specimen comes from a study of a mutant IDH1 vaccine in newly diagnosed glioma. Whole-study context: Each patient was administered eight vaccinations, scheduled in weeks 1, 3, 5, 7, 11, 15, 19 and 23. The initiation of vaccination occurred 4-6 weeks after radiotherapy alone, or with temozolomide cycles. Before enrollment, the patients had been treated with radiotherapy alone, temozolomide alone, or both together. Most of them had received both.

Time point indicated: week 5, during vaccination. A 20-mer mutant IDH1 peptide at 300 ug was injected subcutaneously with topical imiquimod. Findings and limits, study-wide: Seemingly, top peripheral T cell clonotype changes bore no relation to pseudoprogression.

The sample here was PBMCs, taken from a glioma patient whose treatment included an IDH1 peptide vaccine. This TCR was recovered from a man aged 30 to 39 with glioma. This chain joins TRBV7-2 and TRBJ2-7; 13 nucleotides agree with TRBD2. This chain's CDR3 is CASSSGTSGTEQYF. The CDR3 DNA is TGTGCCAGCAGCTCAGGGACTAGCGGGACCGAGCAGTACTTC.